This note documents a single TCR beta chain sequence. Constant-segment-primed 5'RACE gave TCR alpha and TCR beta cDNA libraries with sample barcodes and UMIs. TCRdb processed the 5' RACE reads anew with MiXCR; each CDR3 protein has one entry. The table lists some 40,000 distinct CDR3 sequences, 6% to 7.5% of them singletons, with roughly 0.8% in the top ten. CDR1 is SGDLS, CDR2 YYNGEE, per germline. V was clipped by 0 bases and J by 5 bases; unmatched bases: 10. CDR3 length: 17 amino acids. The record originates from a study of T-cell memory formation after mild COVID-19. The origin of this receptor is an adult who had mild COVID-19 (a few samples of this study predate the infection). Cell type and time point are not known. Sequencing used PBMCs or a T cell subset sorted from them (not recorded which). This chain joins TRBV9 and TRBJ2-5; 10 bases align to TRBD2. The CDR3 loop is CASSVGLQRGGRETQYF. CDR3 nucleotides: TGTGCCAGCAGCGTAGGTCTTCAGCGGGGGGGCCGGGAGACCCAGTACTTC. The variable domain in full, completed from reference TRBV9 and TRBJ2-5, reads DSGVTQTPKHLITATGQRVTLRCSPRSGDLSVYWYQQSLDQGLQFLIQYYNGEERAKGNILERFSAQQFPDLHSELNLSSLELGDSALYFCASSVGLQRGGRETQYFGPGTRLLVL.